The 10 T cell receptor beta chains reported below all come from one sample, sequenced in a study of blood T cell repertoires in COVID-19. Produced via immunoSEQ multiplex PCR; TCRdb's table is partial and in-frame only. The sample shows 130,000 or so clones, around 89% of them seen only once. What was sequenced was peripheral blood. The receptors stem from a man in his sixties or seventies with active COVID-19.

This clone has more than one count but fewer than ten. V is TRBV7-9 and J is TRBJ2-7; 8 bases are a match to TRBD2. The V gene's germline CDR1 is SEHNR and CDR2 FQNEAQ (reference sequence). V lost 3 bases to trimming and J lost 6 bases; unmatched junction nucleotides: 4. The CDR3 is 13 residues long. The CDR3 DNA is TGTGCCAGCAGCTTGAGCGGGAGCGGCGAGCAGTACTTC. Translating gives CASSLSGSGEQYF.

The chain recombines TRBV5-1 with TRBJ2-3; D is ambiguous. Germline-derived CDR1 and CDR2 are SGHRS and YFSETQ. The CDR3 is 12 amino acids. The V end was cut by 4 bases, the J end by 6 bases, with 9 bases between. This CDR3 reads CASSLSRDTQYF. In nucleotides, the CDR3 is TGCGCCAGCAGCCTTAGCCGTGATACGCAGTATTTT.

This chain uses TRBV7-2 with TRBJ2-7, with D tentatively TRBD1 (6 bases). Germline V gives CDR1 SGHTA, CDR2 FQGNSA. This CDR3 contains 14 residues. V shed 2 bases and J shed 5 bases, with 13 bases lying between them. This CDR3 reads CASSLLWGQNEQYF. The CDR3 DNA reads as TGTGCCAGCAGCTTATTATGGGGGCAGAACGAGCAGTACTTC.

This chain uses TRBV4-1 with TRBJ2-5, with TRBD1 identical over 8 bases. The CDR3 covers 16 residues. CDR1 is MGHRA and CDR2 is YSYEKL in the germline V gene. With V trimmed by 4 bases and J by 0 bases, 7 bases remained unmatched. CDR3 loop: CASSPPGQADQETQYF. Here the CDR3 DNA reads TGCGCCAGCAGCCCGCCGGGACAGGCTGACCAAGAGACCCAGTACTTC.

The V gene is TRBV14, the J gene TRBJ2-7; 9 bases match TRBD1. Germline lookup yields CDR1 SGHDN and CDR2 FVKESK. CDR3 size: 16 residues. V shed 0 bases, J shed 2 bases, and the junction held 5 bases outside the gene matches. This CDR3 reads CASSQDPRTGAYEQYF. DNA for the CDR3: TGTGCCAGCAGCCAAGATCCCCGGACAGGGGCCTACGAGCAGTACTTC.

CDR3 bases: TGTGCCAGTAGTATAGAACAGCCGGGAGAACTGTTTTTT. Amino acids: CASSIEQPGELFF. The chain has TRBV19 and TRBJ1-4; no firm D call. The length of the CDR3 is 13 residues. Trimming cost V 0 bases and J 12 bases, with 11 bases left between them. CDR1 LNHDA and CDR2 SQIVND come from the germline V gene (reference sequence). Complete variable domain (other parts from reference TRBV19 and TRBJ1-4): DGGITQSPKYLFRKEGQNVTLSCEQNLNHDAMYWYRQDPGQGLRLIYYSQIVNDFQKGDIAEGYSVSREKKESFPLTVTSAQKNPTAFYLCASSIEQPGELFFGSGTQLSVL.

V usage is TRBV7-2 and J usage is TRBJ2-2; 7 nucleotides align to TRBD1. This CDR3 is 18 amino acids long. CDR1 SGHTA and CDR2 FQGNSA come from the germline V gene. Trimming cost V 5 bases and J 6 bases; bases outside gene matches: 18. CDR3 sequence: CASSPGLGAGGFSGELFF. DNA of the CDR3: TGTGCCAGCAGCCCTGGACTCGGCGCAGGGGGATTCTCCGGGGAGCTGTTTTTT.

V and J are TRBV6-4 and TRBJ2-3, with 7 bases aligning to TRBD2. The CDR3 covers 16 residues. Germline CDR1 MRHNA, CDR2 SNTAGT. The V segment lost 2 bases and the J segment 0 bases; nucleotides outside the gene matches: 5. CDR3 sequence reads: CASSDQSGASTDTQYF. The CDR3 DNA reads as TGTGCCAGCAGTGACCAAAGCGGGGCTAGCACAGATACGCAGTATTTT.

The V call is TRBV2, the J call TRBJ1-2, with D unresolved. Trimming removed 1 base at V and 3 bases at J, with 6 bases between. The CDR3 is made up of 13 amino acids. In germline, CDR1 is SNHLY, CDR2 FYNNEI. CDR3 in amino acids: CASSEGEDYGYTF. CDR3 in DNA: TGTGCCAGCAGTGAAGGGGAGGACTATGGCTACACCTTC.

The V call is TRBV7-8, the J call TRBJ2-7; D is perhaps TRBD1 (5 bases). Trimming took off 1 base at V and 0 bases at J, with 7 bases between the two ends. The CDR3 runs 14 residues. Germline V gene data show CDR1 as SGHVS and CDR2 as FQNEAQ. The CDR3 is CASSLEGSSYEQYF. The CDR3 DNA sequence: TGTGCCAGCAGCTTAGAGGGGTCCTCCTACGAGCAGTACTTC.